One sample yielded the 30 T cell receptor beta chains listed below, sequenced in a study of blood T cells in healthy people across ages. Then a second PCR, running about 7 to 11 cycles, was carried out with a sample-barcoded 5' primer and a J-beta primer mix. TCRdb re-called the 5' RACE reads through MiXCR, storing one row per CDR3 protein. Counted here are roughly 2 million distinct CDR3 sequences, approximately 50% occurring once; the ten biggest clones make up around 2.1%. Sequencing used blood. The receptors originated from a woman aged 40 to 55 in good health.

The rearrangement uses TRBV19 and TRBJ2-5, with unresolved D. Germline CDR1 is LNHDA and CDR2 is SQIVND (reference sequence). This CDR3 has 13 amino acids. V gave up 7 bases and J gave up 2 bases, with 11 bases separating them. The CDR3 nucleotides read TGTGCCAGTAAATCCCACTCGCAAGAGACCCAGTACTTC. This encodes CASKSHSQETQYF.

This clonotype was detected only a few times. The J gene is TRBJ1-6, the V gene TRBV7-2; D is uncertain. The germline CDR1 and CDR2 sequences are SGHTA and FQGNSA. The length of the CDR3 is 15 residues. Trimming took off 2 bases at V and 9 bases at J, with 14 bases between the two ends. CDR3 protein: CASSLSRSDGSPLHF. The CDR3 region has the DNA TGTGCCAGCAGCTTATCGCGGAGTGACGGTTCACCCCTCCACTTT.

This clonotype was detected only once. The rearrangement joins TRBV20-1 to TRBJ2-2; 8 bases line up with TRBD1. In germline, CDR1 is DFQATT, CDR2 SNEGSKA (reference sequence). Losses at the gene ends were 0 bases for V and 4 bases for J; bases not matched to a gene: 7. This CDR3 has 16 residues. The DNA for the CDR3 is TGCAGTGCTAGAGACGCAGACAGGGGAAGCACCGGGGAGCTGTTTTTT. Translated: CSARDADRGSTGELFF.

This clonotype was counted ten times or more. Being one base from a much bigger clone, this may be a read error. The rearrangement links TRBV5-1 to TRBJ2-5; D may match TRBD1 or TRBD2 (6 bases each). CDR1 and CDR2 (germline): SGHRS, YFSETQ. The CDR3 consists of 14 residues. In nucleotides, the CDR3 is TGTGCCAGCAGCTTACCGGGGGCCCAAGAGACCCAGTACTTC. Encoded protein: CASSLPGAQETQYF.

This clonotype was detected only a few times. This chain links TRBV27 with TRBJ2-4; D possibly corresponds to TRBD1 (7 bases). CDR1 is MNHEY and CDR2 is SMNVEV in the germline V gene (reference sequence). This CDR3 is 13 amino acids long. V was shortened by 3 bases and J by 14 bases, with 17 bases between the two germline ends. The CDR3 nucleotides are TGTGCCAGCAGTTTCGGATTGCGGGACAGCGAGTACTTC. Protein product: CASSFGLRDSEYF.

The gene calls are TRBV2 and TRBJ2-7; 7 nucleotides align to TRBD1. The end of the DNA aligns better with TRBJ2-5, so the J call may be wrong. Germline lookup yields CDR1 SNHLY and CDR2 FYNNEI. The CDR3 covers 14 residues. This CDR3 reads CASSRQGFPETQYF. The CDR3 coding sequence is TGTGCCAGCAGTAGACAGGGCTTCCCAGAGACCCAGTACTTC.

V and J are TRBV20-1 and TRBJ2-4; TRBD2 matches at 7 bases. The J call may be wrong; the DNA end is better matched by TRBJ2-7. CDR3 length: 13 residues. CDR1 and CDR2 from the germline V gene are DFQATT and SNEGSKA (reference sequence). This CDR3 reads CSAPLAWPLEQYF. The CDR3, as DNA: TGCAGTGCCCCACTAGCGTGGCCTCTCGAGCAGTACTTC.

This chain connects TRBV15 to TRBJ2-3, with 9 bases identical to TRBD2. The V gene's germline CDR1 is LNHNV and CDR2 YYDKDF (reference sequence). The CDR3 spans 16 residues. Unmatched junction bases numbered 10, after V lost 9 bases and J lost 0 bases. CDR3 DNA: TGTGCCACAGGGAACGTAGCGGGGGTTAGCACAGATACGCAGTATTTT. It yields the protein CATGNVAGVSTDTQYF. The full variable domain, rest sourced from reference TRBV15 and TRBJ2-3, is DAMVIQNPRYQVTQFGKPVTLSCSQTLNHNVMYWYQQKSSQAPKLLFHYYDKDFNNEADTPDNFQSRRPNTSFCFLDIRSPGLGDTAMYLCATGNVAGVSTDTQYFGPGTRLTVL.

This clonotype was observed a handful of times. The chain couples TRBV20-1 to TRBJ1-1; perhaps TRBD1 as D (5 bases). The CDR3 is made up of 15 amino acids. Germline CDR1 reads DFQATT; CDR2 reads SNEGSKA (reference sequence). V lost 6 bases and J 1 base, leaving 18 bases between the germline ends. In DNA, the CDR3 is TGCAGTGCCTCCGACCCCAGGGCGGGGAACACTGAAGCTTTCTTT. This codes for CSASDPRAGNTEAFF.

The CDR3 reads CASSLSADFSPLHF. CDR3 bases: TGTGCCAGCAGTTTATCAGCGGACTTTTCACCCCTCCACTTT. This chain connects TRBV28 to TRBJ1-6; D is unresolved. The CDR3 totals 14 residues. Trimming cost V 1 base and J 9 bases, with 10 bases left between them. The germline V gene encodes CDR1 MDHEN and CDR2 SYDVKM.

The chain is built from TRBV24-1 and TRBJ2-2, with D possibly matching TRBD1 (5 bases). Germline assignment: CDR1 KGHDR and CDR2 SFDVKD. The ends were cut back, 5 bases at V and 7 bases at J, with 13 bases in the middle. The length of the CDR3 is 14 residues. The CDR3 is CATSGAGQGGELFF. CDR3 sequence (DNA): TGTGCCACCAGTGGCGCAGGGCAGGGCGGGGAGCTGTTTTTT.

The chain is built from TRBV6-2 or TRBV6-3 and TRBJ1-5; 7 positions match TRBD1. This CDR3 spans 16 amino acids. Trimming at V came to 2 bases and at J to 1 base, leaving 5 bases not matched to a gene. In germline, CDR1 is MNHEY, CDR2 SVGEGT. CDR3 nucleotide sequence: TGTGCCAGCAGTTACCCAAGACAGGGCAGCAATCAGCCCCAGCATTTT. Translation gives CASSYPRQGSNQPQHF.

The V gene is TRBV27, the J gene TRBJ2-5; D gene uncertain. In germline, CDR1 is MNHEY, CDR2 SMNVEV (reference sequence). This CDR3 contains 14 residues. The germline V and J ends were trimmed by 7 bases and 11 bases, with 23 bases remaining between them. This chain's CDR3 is CASTFSGAHNEQYF. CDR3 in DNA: TGTGCCAGCACTTTCAGTGGTGCTCACAATGAGCAGTACTTC.

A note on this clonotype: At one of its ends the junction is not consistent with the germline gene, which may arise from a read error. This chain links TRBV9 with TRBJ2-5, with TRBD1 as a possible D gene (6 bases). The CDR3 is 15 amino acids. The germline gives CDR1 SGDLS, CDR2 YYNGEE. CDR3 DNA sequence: TGTGCCCGCAGCGTAGGGGACATGGGGCAAGAGACCCAGTACTTC. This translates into CARSVGDMGQETQYF.

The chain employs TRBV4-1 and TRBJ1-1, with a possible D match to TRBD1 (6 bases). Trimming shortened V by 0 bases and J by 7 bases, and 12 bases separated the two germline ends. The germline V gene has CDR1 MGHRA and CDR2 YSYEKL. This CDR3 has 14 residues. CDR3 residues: CASSQDRGAGEAFF. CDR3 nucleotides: TGCGCCAGCAGCCAAGATCGGGGGGCCGGTGAAGCTTTCTTT.

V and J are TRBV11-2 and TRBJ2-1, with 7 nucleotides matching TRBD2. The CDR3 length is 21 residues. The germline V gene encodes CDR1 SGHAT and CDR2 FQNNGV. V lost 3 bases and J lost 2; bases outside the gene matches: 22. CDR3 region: CASSFPRFRAGRRETYNEQFF. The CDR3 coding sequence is TGTGCCAGCAGCTTCCCACGTTTCCGGGCCGGGAGGCGGGAGACCTACAATGAGCAGTTCTTC.

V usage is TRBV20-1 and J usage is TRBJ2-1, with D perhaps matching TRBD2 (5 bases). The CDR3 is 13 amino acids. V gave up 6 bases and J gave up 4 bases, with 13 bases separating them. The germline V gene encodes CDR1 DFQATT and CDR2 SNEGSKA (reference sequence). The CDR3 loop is CSAPQREYNEQFF. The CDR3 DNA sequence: TGCAGTGCGCCCCAGAGGGAGTACAATGAGCAGTTCTTC.

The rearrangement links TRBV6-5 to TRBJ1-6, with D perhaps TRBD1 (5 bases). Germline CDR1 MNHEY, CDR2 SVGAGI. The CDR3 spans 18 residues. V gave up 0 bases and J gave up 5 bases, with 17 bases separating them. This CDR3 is CASSYSGPTGGNNSPLHF. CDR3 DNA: TGTGCCAGCAGTTACTCAGGCCCCACGGGGGGTAATAATTCACCCCTCCACTTT.

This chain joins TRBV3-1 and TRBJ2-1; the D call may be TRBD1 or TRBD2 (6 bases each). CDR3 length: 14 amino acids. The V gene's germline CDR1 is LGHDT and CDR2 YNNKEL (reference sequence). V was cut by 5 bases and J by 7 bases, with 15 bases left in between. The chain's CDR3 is CASSGGGLRNEQFF. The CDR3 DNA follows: TGTGCCAGCAGCGGAGGGGGACTGAGGAATGAGCAGTTCTTC.

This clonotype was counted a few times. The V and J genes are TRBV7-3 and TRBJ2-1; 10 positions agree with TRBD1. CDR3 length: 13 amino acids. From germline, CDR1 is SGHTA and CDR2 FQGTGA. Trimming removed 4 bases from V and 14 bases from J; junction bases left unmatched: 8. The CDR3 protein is CASSSDRGQPKFF. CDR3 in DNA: TGTGCCAGCAGCTCCGACAGGGGGCAACCTAAGTTCTTC.

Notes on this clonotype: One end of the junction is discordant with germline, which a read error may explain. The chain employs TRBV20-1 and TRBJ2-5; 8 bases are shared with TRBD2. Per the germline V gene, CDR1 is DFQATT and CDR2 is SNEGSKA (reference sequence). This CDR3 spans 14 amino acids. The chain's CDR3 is CSAKRSGAQGTQYF. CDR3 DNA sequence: TGCAGTGCTAAGCGTAGCGGGGCCCAAGGGACCCAGTACTTC.

CDR3: CASSQTGFGTDTQYF. In nucleotides, the CDR3 is TGTGCCAGCAGCCAAACAGGGTTTGGCACAGATACGCAGTATTTT. The chain has TRBV6-5 and TRBJ2-3; D is possibly TRBD1 (6 bases). V lost 6 bases and J 1 base, leaving 14 bases between the germline ends. The length of the CDR3 is 15 residues. Looked up from germline, CDR1 is MNHEY and CDR2 is SVGAGI.

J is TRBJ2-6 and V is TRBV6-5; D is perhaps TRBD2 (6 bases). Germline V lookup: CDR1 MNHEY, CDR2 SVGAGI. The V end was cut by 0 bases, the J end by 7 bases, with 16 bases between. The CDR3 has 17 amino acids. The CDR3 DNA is TGTGCCAGCAGTTACTCTGTGGGAGGTCCTCGCGCCAACGTCCTGACTTTC. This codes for CASSYSVGGPRANVLTF.

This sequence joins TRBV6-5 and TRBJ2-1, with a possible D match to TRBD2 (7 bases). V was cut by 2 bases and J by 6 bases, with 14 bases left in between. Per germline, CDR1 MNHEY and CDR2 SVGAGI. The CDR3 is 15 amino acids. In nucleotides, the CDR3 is TGTGCCAGCAGTTACGAGGGGGGGCGGTTCAATGAGCAGTTCTTC. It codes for CASSYEGGRFNEQFF.

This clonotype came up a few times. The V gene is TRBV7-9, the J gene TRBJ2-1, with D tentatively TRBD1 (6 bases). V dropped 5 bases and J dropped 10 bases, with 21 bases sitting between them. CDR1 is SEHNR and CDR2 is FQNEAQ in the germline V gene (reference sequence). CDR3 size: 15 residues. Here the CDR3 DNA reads TGTGCCAGCAGCCCCCCCCCAATGACAGGAGGCGAGCAGTTCTTC. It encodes CASSPPPMTGGEQFF.

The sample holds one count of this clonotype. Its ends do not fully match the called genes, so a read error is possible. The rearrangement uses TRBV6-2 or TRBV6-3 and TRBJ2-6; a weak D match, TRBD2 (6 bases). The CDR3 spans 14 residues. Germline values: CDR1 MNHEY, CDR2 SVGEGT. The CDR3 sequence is CASKDAGGANVLTF. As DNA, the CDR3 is TGCGCCTCGAAGGATGCGGGAGGGGCCAACGTCCTGACTTTC.

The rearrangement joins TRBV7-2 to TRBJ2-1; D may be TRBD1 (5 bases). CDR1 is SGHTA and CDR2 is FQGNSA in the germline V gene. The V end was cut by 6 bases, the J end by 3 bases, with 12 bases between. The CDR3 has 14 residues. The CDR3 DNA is TGTGCCAGCAGAGGACGGACAAACTACAATGAGCAGTTCTTC. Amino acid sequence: CASRGRTNYNEQFF.

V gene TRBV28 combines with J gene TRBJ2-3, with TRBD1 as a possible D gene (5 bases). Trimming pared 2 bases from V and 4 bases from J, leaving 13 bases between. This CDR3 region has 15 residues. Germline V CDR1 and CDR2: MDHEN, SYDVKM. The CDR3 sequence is CASSLGDSNADTQYF. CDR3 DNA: TGTGCCAGCAGTTTAGGCGACAGTAATGCAGATACGCAGTATTTT.

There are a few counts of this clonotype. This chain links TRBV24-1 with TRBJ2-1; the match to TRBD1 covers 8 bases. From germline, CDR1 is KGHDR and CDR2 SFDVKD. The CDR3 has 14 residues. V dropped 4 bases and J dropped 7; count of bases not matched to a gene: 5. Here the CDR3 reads CATSEQGEWNEQFF. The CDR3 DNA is TGTGCCACCAGTGAACAGGGGGAATGGAATGAGCAGTTCTTC.

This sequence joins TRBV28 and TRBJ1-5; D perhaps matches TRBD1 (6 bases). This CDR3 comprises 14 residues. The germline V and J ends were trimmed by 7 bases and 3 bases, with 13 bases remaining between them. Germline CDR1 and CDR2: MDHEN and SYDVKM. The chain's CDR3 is CASIVGGANQPQHF. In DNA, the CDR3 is TGTGCCAGCATCGTAGGGGGTGCCAATCAGCCCCAGCATTTT. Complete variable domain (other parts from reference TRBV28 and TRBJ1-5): DVKVTQSSRYLVKRTGEKVFLECVQDMDHENMFWYRQDPGLGLRLIYFSYDVKMKEKGDIPEGYSVSREKKERFSLILESASTNQTSMYLCASIVGGANQPQHFGDGTRLSIL.